What follows is one T cell receptor (beta chain) and its context. The antigen remains unidentified. This entry belongs to a study of chemoradiotherapy in HPV16-positive cancers. In the study overall: Functional T-cell assays on two HPV16-positive patients' cells defined candidate HPV-specific clones and common TCR motifs. Study outcomes and limitations: HPV-responsive T-cell expansion during chemoradiotherapy was linked to improved recurrence-free survival in HPV16-positive patients.

The method was immunoSEQ multiplex PCR; TCRdb's version includes in-frame clones alone and lacks a portion of them. The sample has around 30,000 clones; roughly 88% are singletons. The sequenced sample was blood, obtained from a patient who underwent chemoradiotherapy. This sequence was found in a human donor with HPV-associated anogenital cancer.

The CDR3 reads CAGPCPEAFF. In DNA form, the CDR3 reads TGTGCCGGGCCATGCCCTGAAGCTTTCTTT. The chain carries TRBV5-3 and TRBJ1-1; D gene uncertain. TRBV5-3 is assigned to the ORF class and has an uncertain function. V was clipped by 10 bases and J by 6 bases, with 10 bases between them. This CDR3 is 10 amino acids long.